The next 32 T cell receptor beta chains were all read from a single sample in a study of control samples from healthy donors and cancer patients. The repertoire was sequenced with immunoSEQ multiplex PCR; TCRdb's copy has only in-frame clones and lacks some. The data show 90,000 to 95,000 clones, with around 81% seen just once and approximately 20% held by the top ten. Sequenced sample: blood. These receptors were obtained from a young man in good health.

The chain uses TRBV3-1 (or the pseudogene TRBV3-2) and TRBJ2-4; unclear D gene. From germline, CDR1 is LGHDT and CDR2 YNNKEL (reference sequence). Trimming took off 4 bases at V and 8 bases at J, with 15 bases between the two ends. The CDR3 spans 14 residues. The CDR3 loop is CASSPSLGSDIQYF. DNA of the CDR3: TGTGCCAGCAGCCCCTCCCTAGGGTCCGACATTCAGTACTTC.

This clone was observed a few times. The rearrangement links TRBV5-1 to TRBJ2-3; 9 positions agree with TRBD1. The germline V gene encodes CDR1 SGHRS and CDR2 YFSETQ. There are 12 residues in the CDR3. The V segment lost 7 bases and the J segment 3 bases; nucleotides outside the gene matches: 0. The CDR3 DNA reads as TGCGCCAGCGGACAGGGGACAGATACGCAGTATTTT. The encoded protein is CASGQGTDTQYF.

This chain connects TRBV7-7 to TRBJ2-5, with 15 positions matching TRBD2. Germline CDR1 reads SSHAT; CDR2 reads FNYEAQ (reference sequence). The CDR3 length is 14 residues. Trimming removed 8 bases from V and 5 bases from J; junction bases left unmatched: 3. CDR3 sequence: CASSGLAGGETQYF. The CDR3 nucleotides read TGTGCCAGCTCGGGACTAGCGGGGGGTGAGACCCAGTACTTC.

The chain combines TRBV5-6 with TRBJ2-3; possibly TRBD2 for D (8 bases). This CDR3 is 15 amino acids long. In germline, CDR1 is SGHDT, CDR2 YYEEEE. V was clipped by 6 bases and J by 3 bases, with 17 bases between them. The CDR3 is CASTDGRGRTDTQYF. The CDR3 DNA sequence: TGTGCCAGCACCGACGGGAGGGGGCGAACAGATACGCAGTATTTT.

The V call is TRBV11-2, the J call TRBJ2-3; D is unclear. The CDR3 length is 12 residues. V shed 5 bases and J shed 8 bases, with 11 bases lying between them. Per germline, CDR1 SGHAT and CDR2 FQNNGV. CDR3 DNA sequence: TGTGCCAGCAGCCTCTCAGGCGGTACGCAGTATTTT. Amino acids: CASSLSGGTQYF.

This CDR3 is CAWRGQGAFETQYF. The CDR3 DNA reads TGTGCCTGGAGAGGGCAGGGGGCGTTTGAGACCCAGTACTTC. The chain combines TRBV30 with TRBJ2-5, with TRBD1 matching over 8 bases. The V gene end was trimmed by 3 bases and the J gene end by 5 bases; junction bases not matched to a gene: 8. From germline, CDR1 is GTSNPN and CDR2 SVGIG (reference sequence). CDR3 length: 14 residues.

The chain joins TRBV30 to TRBJ2-5, with 7 bases that match TRBD1. J gave up 5 bases and V 5 bases, and 11 bases lay outside the gene matches. The CDR3 length is 14 residues. Per germline, CDR1 GTSNPN and CDR2 SVGIG (reference sequence). In DNA, the CDR3 is TGTGCCTGGGGACCCGACAGGGAGAGGGAGACCCAGTACTTC. Amino acid sequence: CAWGPDRERETQYF.

The chain has TRBV5-6 and TRBJ1-2; D is possibly TRBD1 (6 bases). The CDR3 is made up of 18 amino acids. The germline V and J ends were trimmed by 0 bases and 1 base, with 19 bases remaining between them. Germline V gives CDR1 SGHDT, CDR2 YYEEEE. The CDR3: CASSLERRGQVDNYGYTF. CDR3 coding DNA: TGTGCCAGCAGCTTGGAGCGACGGGGACAAGTTGATAACTATGGCTACACCTTC.

This rearrangement joins TRBV5-5 to TRBJ1-3, with 7 bases fitting TRBD1. The germline V gene encodes CDR1 SGHKS and CDR2 YYEKEE (reference sequence). The CDR3 is 17 amino acids. With 4 bases clipped from V and 3 bases from J, the junction kept 13 bases outside the gene matches. CDR3 sequence reads: CASSVSVLTGFGNTIYF. CDR3 coding DNA: TGTGCCAGCAGCGTCTCGGTGTTGACAGGGTTTGGAAACACCATATATTTT.

This chain links TRBV7-3 with TRBJ2-7, with D possibly being TRBD1 (6 bases). This CDR3 contains 13 residues. V dropped 5 bases and J dropped 3 bases, with 11 bases sitting between them. The germline V gene has CDR1 SGHTA and CDR2 FQGTGA. The CDR3 here is CASSLGHGYEQYF. In DNA form, the CDR3 reads TGTGCCAGCAGCCTGGGACACGGCTACGAGCAGTACTTC.

The rearrangement links TRBV7-6 to TRBJ2-5; TRBD1 is a possible D gene (5 bases). V was shortened by 1 base and J by 2 bases, with 17 bases between the two germline ends. CDR1 is SGHVS, CDR2 FNYEAQ, per germline. The CDR3 length is 17 residues. The CDR3 DNA reads as TGTGCCAGCAGCTTAGTGGCCAGGGCTATCCCACAAGAGACCCAGTACTTC. The encoded protein is CASSLVARAIPQETQYF.

The gene calls are TRBV12-3 or TRBV12-4 and TRBJ1-3, with a weak D call TRBD1 (5 bases). V lost 5 bases, J lost 2 bases, and 7 bases lay in between. CDR3 length: 13 amino acids. The DNA of the CDR3 is TGTGCCAGCAGTACCAGGGCTGGAAACACCATATATTTT. Translation gives CASSTRAGNTIYF.

The chain employs TRBV7-9 and TRBJ2-1; 10 nucleotides match TRBD2. Germline assignment: CDR1 SEHNR and CDR2 FQNEAQ (reference sequence). The CDR3 runs 14 residues. V lost 5 bases and J lost 6; bases outside the gene matches: 4. CDR3 bases: TGTGCCAGCAGCGCAGGACTAGCGGTCAATGAGCAGTTCTTC. Translation: CASSAGLAVNEQFF. The whole variable domain, remainder taken from reference TRBV7-9 and TRBJ2-1, is DTGVSQNPRHKITKRGQNVTFRCDPISEHNRLYWYRQTLGQGPEFLTYFQNEAQLEKSRLLSDRFSAERPKGSFSTLEIQRTEQGDSAMYLCASSAGLAVNEQFFGPGTRLTVL.

The genes are TRBV30 and TRBJ2-7; TRBD1 aligns across 9 bases. The V gene's germline CDR1 is GTSNPN and CDR2 SVGIG (reference sequence). V was pared by 5 bases and J by 0 bases, with 8 bases of the junction left unmatched. The CDR3 has 15 residues. This chain's CDR3 is CAWALDRGGSYEQYF. The CDR3 nucleotides are TGTGCCTGGGCTCTCGACAGGGGGGGCTCCTACGAGCAGTACTTC.

The chain carries TRBV5-5 and TRBJ2-5, with TRBD2 identical over 11 bases. V trimming: 0 bases; J trimming: 1 base; junction bases outside the gene matches: 2. Germline V gene data show CDR1 as SGHKS and CDR2 as YYEKEE (reference sequence). The CDR3 is 16 residues long. CDR3 sequence reads: CASSLVTSGGQETQYF. CDR3 nucleotide sequence: TGTGCCAGCAGCTTGGTCACTAGCGGGGGCCAAGAGACCCAGTACTTC.

This chain joins TRBV27 and TRBJ1-1, with no clear D. The CDR3 sequence is 14 residues long. Between the trimmed V and J ends, which lost 5 bases and 6 bases, there was a span of 16 bases. Germline-derived CDR1 and CDR2 are MNHEY and SMNVEV (reference sequence). CDR3: CASSPQDGTAEAFF. The CDR3 DNA sequence: TGTGCCAGCAGTCCCCAGGACGGAACGGCTGAAGCTTTCTTT.

This chain connects TRBV15 to TRBJ2-5; no definite D call. V was cut by 0 bases and J by 2 bases, with 4 bases left in between. The germline V gene encodes CDR1 LNHNV and CDR2 YYDKDF (reference sequence). The CDR3 runs 13 residues. The DNA of the CDR3 is TGTGCCACCAGCAGAGATGCTCAAGAGACCCAGTACTTC. Amino acid sequence: CATSRDAQETQYF. Full variable domain (remainder filled in from reference TRBV15 and TRBJ2-5): DAMVIQNPRYQVTQFGKPVTLSCSQTLNHNVMYWYQQKSSQAPKLLFHYYDKDFNNEADTPDNFQSRRPNTSFCFLDIRSPGLGDTAMYLCATSRDAQETQYFGPGTRLLVL.

This chain joins TRBV7-9 and TRBJ1-2; D gene uncertain. With 5 bases removed from V and 5 bases from J, the gap between germline ends came to 6 bases. The CDR3 spans 11 residues. Looked up from germline, CDR1 is SEHNR and CDR2 is FQNEAQ (reference sequence). In DNA form, the CDR3 reads TGTGCCAGCAGCCCCCCTTATGGCTACACCTTC. Residues: CASSPPYGYTF. The variable domain in full, completed from reference TRBV7-9 and TRBJ1-2, reads DTGVSQNPRHKITKRGQNVTFRCDPISEHNRLYWYRQTLGQGPEFLTYFQNEAQLEKSRLLSDRFSAERPKGSFSTLEIQRTEQGDSAMYLCASSPPYGYTFGSGTRLTVV.

The chain is built from TRBV6-1 and TRBJ2-5; TRBD1 aligns across 12 bases. V was clipped by 4 bases and J by 6 bases; unmatched bases: 9. The CDR3 spans 16 residues. Germline assignment: CDR1 MNHNS and CDR2 SASEGT. As DNA, the CDR3 is TGTGCCAGCAGTGGACTGACCGGGACAGGGGGCCAGACCCAGTACTTC. This encodes CASSGLTGTGGQTQYF.

The rearrangement links TRBV30 to TRBJ2-7, with D possibly being TRBD1 (5 bases). Germline CDR1 reads GTSNPN; CDR2 reads SVGIG (reference sequence). This CDR3 has 12 amino acids. V was cut by 0 bases and J by 6 bases, with 9 bases left in between. DNA of the CDR3: TGTGCCTGGAGTGTAAGGGGTGCCGAGCAGTACTTC. Protein sequence: CAWSVRGAEQYF.

The gene calls are TRBV6-1 and TRBJ1-2, with 7 nucleotides matching TRBD1. Germline V lookup: CDR1 MNHNS, CDR2 SASEGT. Losses at the gene ends were 3 bases for V and 8 bases for J; bases not matched to a gene: 6. This CDR3 has 13 residues. The CDR3 DNA follows: TGTGCCAGCAGTGACCGACAGGGTAGAGGCTACACCTTC. It encodes CASSDRQGRGYTF.

This rearrangement joins TRBV27 to TRBJ1-6, with 7 bases aligning to TRBD1. The V gene end was trimmed by 3 bases and the J gene end by 9 bases; junction bases not matched to a gene: 8. Germline lookup yields CDR1 MNHEY and CDR2 SMNVEV (reference sequence). CDR3 length: 15 residues. CDR3 protein: CASSFRRQGSSPLHF. In nucleotides, the CDR3 is TGTGCCAGCAGTTTTAGGAGACAGGGTAGTTCACCCCTCCACTTT.

V gene TRBV9 combines with J gene TRBJ1-2; 8 bases are a match to TRBD1. This CDR3 region has 16 residues. Germline values: CDR1 SGDLS, CDR2 YYNGEE. V lost 0 bases, J lost 4 bases, and 8 bases stayed unmatched. The CDR3 nucleotides are TGTGCCAGCAGCGTAGGACCACAGGGGGGTAGCTATGGCTACACCTTC. Translating gives CASSVGPQGGSYGYTF.

J is TRBJ1-2 and V is TRBV5-4; TRBD1 is a possible D gene (5 bases). The V end was cut by 1 base, the J end by 4 bases, with 8 bases between. CDR1 is SGHNT, CDR2 YYREEE, per germline (reference sequence). This CDR3 spans 13 amino acids. DNA for the CDR3: TGTGCCAGCAGCTTGCGCCAGGGCTATGGCTACACCTTC. Its protein product is CASSLRQGYGYTF.

This clone appeared a single time. The rearrangement uses TRBV10-3 and TRBJ1-3; tentatively, D is TRBD1 (5 bases). This CDR3 comprises 13 residues. Germline V gene sequence: CDR1 ENHRY, CDR2 SYGVKD. V was cut by 8 bases and J by 0 bases, with 8 bases left in between. The DNA for the CDR3 is TGTGCCATCCCAGGGAACTCTGGAAACACCATATATTTT. Its protein is CAIPGNSGNTIYF.

The J gene is TRBJ1-4, the V gene TRBV18; the D gene is possibly TRBD1 (6 bases). The germline gives CDR1 KGHSH, CDR2 LQKENI. V lost 4 bases to trimming and J lost 6 bases, with 9 bases between them. This CDR3 is built from 13 residues. CDR3 nucleotide sequence: TGTGCCAGCTCACAGGACAGCGATGAAAAACTGTTTTTT. It codes for CASSQDSDEKLFF.

The chain recombines TRBV6-5 with TRBJ1-3; D gene unclear. V lost 8 bases, J lost 0 bases, and 8 bases lay in between. CDR1 and CDR2 from the germline V gene are MNHEY and SVGAGI. The CDR3 runs to 13 residues. The CDR3: CASSVGSGNTIYF. In DNA, the CDR3 is TGTGCCAGCTCGGTCGGCTCTGGAAACACCATATATTTT.

Only one count was recorded for this clone. This chain joins TRBV6-5 and TRBJ2-5; 7 bases align to TRBD1. The CDR3 is made up of 13 amino acids. Germline-derived CDR1 and CDR2 are MNHEY and SVGAGI. Trimming took 4 bases from V and 5 from J; bases not matched to a gene: 4. The CDR3 reads CASSSSRGETQYF. The CDR3 nucleotides read TGTGCCAGCAGTTCCTCCAGGGGGGAGACCCAGTACTTC.

This chain joins TRBV30 and TRBJ2-1; D gene uncertain. V lost 1 base and J lost 7, with 14 bases in between. Germline CDR1 is GTSNPN and CDR2 is SVGIG (reference sequence). CDR3 size: 14 residues. DNA of the CDR3: TGTGCCTGGAGTGCCAACGTGGGGTGGAATGAGCAGTTCTTC. Amino acid sequence: CAWSANVGWNEQFF.

The rearrangement joins TRBV7-9 to TRBJ1-5; perhaps TRBD1 as D (5 bases). CDR1 is SEHNR and CDR2 is FQNEAQ in the germline V gene (reference sequence). V lost 6 bases to trimming and J lost 4 bases, with 25 bases between them. This CDR3 comprises 18 residues. The CDR3 DNA is TGTGCCAGCAGTGCCTCTGTTCCGGGGCTCGGCGGGAATCAGCCCCAGCATTTT. Translating gives CASSASVPGLGGNQPQHF.

The chain employs TRBV19 and TRBJ2-5, with D perhaps matching TRBD1 (5 bases). CDR3 length: 13 residues. Trimming pared 6 bases from V and 3 bases from J, leaving 11 bases between. In germline, CDR1 is LNHDA, CDR2 SQIVND (reference sequence). CDR3 sequence reads: CASSILDKETQYF. CDR3 in DNA: TGTGCCAGTAGCATCTTGGACAAAGAGACCCAGTACTTC.

This chain joins TRBV15 and TRBJ2-7; no clear D. The CDR3 length is 14 residues. Trimming stripped 1 base from V and 2 bases from J, with 9 bases between. The V gene's germline CDR1 is LNHNV and CDR2 YYDKDF (reference sequence). DNA for the CDR3: TGTGCCACCAGCAGAGTGCGGCCTGCCTACGAGCAGTACTTC. It is translated as CATSRVRPAYEQYF.